The rows below give T cell receptor beta chains drawn from one sample of a study of T cells in tuberculosis. TCRdb's table, derived via immunoSEQ multiplex PCR, lists solely in-frame clones and lacks some. The sample lists approximately 30,000 clones; 87% were seen once. The source was PBMCs, collected at tuberculosis diagnosis. Receptor source: an adult with tuberculosis. The CDR3 runs from the conserved cysteine through the conserved F or W. The D gene is left open where the match is weak. A row's size may be missing; if present it is once, few, many or a size class.

j_call clone_size d_call v_call cdr3_nt cdr3_aa
TRBJ2-1 . TRBD2 TRBV6-1 TGTGCCAGCAGCTCACTAGCGGGAGTAAAGAATGAGCAGTTCTTC CASSSLAGVKNEQFF
TRBJ1-1 . . TRBV7-9 TGTGCCAGCACCAGGGCGGCAGAAAGAAACCCTAAGAACACTGAAGCTTTCTTT CASTRAAERNPKNTEAFF
TRBJ2-2 . TRBD2 TRBV5-5 TGTGCCAGCAGCTCAGCGGGGACCGGGGAGCTGTTTTTT CASSSAGTGELFF
TRBJ2-7 . TRBD1 TRBV6-6 TGTGCCAGCAGTTACTCAACAGGGGGTACCCACGAGCAGTACTTC CASSYSTGGTHEQYF
TRBJ1-5 . TRBD1 TRBV7-6 TGTGCCAGCAGCTTAGCTCCGGGACAGGGCAATCAGCCCCAGCATTTT CASSLAPGQGNQPQHF
TRBJ1-3 . . TRBV10-3 TGTGCCATTAGTTCCGGCTCTGGAAACACCATATATTTT CAISSGSGNTIYF
TRBJ1-1 . TRBD1 TRBV5-1 TGCGCCAGCAGCTGGGGACAGTTGAACACTGAAGCTTTCTTT CASSWGQLNTEAFF
TRBJ2-7 . TRBD1 TRBV18 TGTGCCAGCTCACCTGGGACAGATTCCTACGAGCAGTACTTC CASSPGTDSYEQYF
TRBJ1-1 . . TRBV4-2 TGTGCCAGCAGCCGAGAAGCTACAGGGACCACTGAAGCTTTCTTT CASSREATGTTEAFF
TRBJ2-1 . . TRBV30 TGTGCCTGGAGTGCCCTTACTCTAGCAGCTGACAATGAGCAGTTCTTC CAWSALTLAADNEQFF
TRBJ1-2 . TRBD1 TRBV19 TGTGCCAGTAGTGCCGGGACAGGGGAGGATTCCTATGGCTACACCTTC CASSAGTGEDSYGYTF
TRBJ2-4 . . TRBV28 TGTGCCAGCAGAGGACAGCTAAACATTCAGTACTTC CASRGQLNIQYF
TRBJ1-5 once TRBD1 TRBV28 TGTGCCAGCCGAGCCGGGACAGGGAGCAATCAGCCCCAGCATTTT CASRAGTGSNQPQHF
TRBJ1-4 . . TRBV30 TGTGCCTGGAGTGTCGGCGGTTCAACTAATGAAAAACTGTTTTTT CAWSVGGSTNEKLFF
TRBJ2-5 . TRBD2 TRBV5-6 TGTGCCAGCAGCTTGGAGGGTCGGCTAGCGGGGCGCGAGACCCAGTACTTC CASSLEGRLAGRETQYF
TRBJ2-3 . . TRBV9 TGTGCCAGCAGCCCGTCCTCTGAGAGGGGGACGCAGTATTTT CASSPSSERGTQYF
TRBJ2-3 . TRBD2 TRBV28 TGTGCCAGCAGCCAACATAGCGGGAGTGTCGCAGATACGCAGTATTTT CASSQHSGSVADTQYF
TRBJ2-5 . TRBD1 TRBV6-6 TGTGCCAGCAGTTACGGCCAGACAGGGGGAGAGACCCAGTACTTC CASSYGQTGGETQYF
TRBJ1-5 . . TRBV9 TGTGCCAGCAGCGTAGGAGGAGGTAATCAGCCCCAGCATTTT CASSVGGGNQPQHF
TRBJ1-6 . TRBD1 TRBV10-3 TGTGCCATCAGCCTGGGACAGGGGAATTCACCCCTCCACTTT CAISLGQGNSPLHF
TRBJ2-3 . TRBD2 TRBV29-1 TGCAGCGTTGAAGATCCAAATGGACTAGTGCGCACAGATACGCAGTATTTT CSVEDPNGLVRTDTQYF
TRBJ2-1 once TRBD1 TRBV2 TGTGCCAGCAGTACCGGGACAGGGACTTACAATGAGCAGTTCTTC CASSTGTGTYNEQFF
TRBJ1-1 few . TRBV19 TGTGCCAGTAGTATAGATCATGTTTATTGGAGAGCTTTCTTT CASSIDHVYWRAFF
TRBJ2-7 . . TRBV7-2 TGTGCCAGCAGCCGAGGGGGGGACCGACGCTACGAGCAGTACTTC CASSRGGDRRYEQYF
TRBJ2-7 . TRBD1 TRBV5-4 TGTGCCAGCAGCGGGGGGGACAGGGGCTACGAGCAGTACTTC CASSGGDRGYEQYF
TRBJ1-2 . . TRBV5-6 TGTGCCAGCAGCTTGGACAGCCCCTATGGCTACACCTTC CASSLDSPYGYTF
TRBJ1-5 . . TRBV7-4 TGTGCCAGCAGCGGCCGGGTTCTCCTCAATCAGCCCCAGCATTTT CASSGRVLLNQPQHF